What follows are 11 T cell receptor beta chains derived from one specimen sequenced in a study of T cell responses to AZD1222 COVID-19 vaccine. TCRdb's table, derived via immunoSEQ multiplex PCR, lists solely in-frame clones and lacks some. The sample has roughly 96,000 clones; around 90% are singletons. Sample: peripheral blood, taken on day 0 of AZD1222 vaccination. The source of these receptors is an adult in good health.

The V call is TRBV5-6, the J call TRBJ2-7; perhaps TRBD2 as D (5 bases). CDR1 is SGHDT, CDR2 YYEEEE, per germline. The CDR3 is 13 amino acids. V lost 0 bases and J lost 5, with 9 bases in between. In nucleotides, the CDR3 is TGTGCCAGCAGCTTGGCCGGGGAAGACGAGCAGTACTTC. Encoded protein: CASSLAGEDEQYF.

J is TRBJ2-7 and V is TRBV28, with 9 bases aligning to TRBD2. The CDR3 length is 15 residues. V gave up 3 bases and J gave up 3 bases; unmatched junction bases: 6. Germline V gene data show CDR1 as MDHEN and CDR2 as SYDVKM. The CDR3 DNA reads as TGTGCCAGCAGTTTTGGGATAGCGGGAGTCTACGAGCAGTACTTC. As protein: CASSFGIAGVYEQYF.

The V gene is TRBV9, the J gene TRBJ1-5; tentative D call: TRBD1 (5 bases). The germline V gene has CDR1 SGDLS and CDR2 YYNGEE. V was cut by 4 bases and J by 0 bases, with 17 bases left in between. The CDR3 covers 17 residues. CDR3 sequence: CASSPTEGRYSNQPQHF. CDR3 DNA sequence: TGTGCCAGCAGCCCCACGGAGGGGCGATATAGCAATCAGCCCCAGCATTTT. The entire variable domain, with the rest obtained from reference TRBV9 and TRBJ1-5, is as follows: DSGVTQTPKHLITATGQRVTLRCSPRSGDLSVYWYQQSLDQGLQFLIQYYNGEERAKGNILERFSAQQFPDLHSELNLSSLELGDSALYFCASSPTEGRYSNQPQHFGDGTRLSIL.

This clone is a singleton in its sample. The CDR3, as DNA: TGTGCCAGCAGCCCAGTCGGCGATGAGCAGTTCTTC. The encoded protein is CASSPVGDEQFF. This chain joins TRBV7-2 and TRBJ2-1; no reliable D call. The CDR3 length is 12 residues. From germline, CDR1 is SGHTA and CDR2 FQGNSA. With 5 bases removed from V and 8 bases from J, the gap between germline ends came to 10 bases.

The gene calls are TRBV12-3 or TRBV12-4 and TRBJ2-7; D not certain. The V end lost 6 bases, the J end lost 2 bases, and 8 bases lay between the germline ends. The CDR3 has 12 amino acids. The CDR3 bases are TGTGCCAGCAGACGGCATGCCTACGAGCAGTACTTC. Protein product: CASRRHAYEQYF.

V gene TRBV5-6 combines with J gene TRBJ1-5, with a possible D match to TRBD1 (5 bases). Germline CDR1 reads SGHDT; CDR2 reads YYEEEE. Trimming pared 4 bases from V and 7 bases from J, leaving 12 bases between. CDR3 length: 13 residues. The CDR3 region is CASSPGGGQPQHF. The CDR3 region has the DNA TGTGCCAGCAGCCCCGGGGGGGGGCAGCCCCAGCATTTT. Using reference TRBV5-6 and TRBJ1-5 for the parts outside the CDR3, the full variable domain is DAGVTQSPTHLIKTRGQQVTLRCSPKSGHDTVSWYQQALGQGPQFIFQYYEEEERQRGNFPDRFSGHQFPNYSSELNVNALLLGDSALYLCASSPGGGQPQHFGDGTRLSIL.

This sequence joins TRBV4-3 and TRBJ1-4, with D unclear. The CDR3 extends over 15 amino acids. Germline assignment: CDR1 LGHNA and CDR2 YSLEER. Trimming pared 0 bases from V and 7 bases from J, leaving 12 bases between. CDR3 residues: CASSQDRTLGEKLFF. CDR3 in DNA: TGCGCCAGCAGCCAAGATCGGACCCTCGGTGAAAAACTGTTTTTT.

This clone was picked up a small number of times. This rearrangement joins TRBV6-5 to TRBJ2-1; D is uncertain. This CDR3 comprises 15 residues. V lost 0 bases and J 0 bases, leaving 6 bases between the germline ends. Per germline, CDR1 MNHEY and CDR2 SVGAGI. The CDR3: CASSYSTASYNEQFF. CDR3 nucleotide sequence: TGTGCCAGCAGTTACTCGACCGCCTCCTACAATGAGCAGTTCTTC.

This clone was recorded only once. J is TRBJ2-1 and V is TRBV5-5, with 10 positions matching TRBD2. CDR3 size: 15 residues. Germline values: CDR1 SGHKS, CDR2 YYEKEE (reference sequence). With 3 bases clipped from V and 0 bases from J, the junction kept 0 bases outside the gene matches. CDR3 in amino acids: CASSSSGSSYNEQFF. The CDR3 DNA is TGTGCCAGCAGCTCTAGCGGGAGCTCCTACAATGAGCAGTTCTTC. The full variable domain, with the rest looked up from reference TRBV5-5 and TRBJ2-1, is DAGVTQSPTHLIKTRGQQVTLRCSPISGHKSVSWYQQVLGQGPQFIFQYYEKEERGRGNFPDRFSARQFPNYSSELNVNALLLGDSALYLCASSSSGSSYNEQFFGPGTRLTVL.

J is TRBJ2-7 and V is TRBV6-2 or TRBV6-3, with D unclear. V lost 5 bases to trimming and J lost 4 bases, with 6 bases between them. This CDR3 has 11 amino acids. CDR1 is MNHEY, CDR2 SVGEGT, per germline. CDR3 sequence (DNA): TGTGCCAGCAGTGACCTGTACGAGCAGTACTTC. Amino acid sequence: CASSDLYEQYF.

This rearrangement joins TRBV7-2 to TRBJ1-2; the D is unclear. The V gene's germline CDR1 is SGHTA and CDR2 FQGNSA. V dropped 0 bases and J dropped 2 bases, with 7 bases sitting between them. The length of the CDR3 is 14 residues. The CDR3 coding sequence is TGTGCCAGCAGCTTAGCCGCCCGGAACTATGGCTACACCTTC. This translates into CASSLAARNYGYTF.